The clone carrying this T cell receptor beta chain was seen a single time. Original analysis: Amplification from reference gene primers served as the basis for estimated nucleated cell counts. Assay used: immunoSEQ multiplex PCR; TCRdb lists only in-frame clones, some missing. The D gene and trimming were derived from the DNA, and the V and J assignments and clone size from that table. The sample has about 84,000 clones, over 70% seen once. The source of the sample is a study of blood T cell repertoires in COVID-19. Study details: Sources were T cells, B-cell-depleted T cells, or PBMCs; the material itself was cDNA or gDNA.

There are 15 residues in the CDR3. Germline V gene lookup returns CDR1 SGHTA and CDR2 FQGTGA. The V and J ends lost 0 bases and 1 base, in that order; junction bases with no gene match: 1. The sequence was obtained from a man of 80 years or more with active or convalescent COVID-19. Sequencing was carried out using peripheral blood. J is TRBJ2-3 and V is TRBV7-3; 7 nucleotides match TRBD1. CDR3 sequence (DNA): TGTGCCAGCAGCTTAACGACAGGGCGCACAGATACGCAGTATTTT. It is translated as CASSLTTGRTDTQYF. The entire variable domain, with the rest obtained from reference TRBV7-3 and TRBJ2-3, is as follows: GAGVSQTPSNKVTEKGKYVELRCDPISGHTALYWYRQSLGQGPEFLIYFQGTGAADDSGLPNDRFFAVRPEGSVSTLKIQRTERGDSAVYLCASSLTTGRTDTQYFGPGTRLTVL.